This is a list of T cell receptor beta chains from one sample in a study of T cell repertoires in cytomegalovirus infection. TCRdb passed the reads through MiXCR, listing each CDR3 protein once. The sample includes approximately 990,000 distinct CDR3 sequences, more than 25% of them seen just once. Their antigens are not known. The source material was cultured CD8+ T cells from PBMCs, sampled from culture after CMV antigen stimulation. All receptors derive from a human donor in good health (CMV status not recorded). Some clones in this sample may be carry-over from other donors' samples. Both conserved end residues are part of each CDR3. The D gene is left open where the match is weak. Clone sizes are given selectively: once, few, many, or a class where the clone is expanded.

>-|TRBV12-3/TRBV12-4|many
CASSLSSDSFRQPQHF
>-|TRBV25-1|-
CASSEYDNQPQHF
>TRBD2|TRBV27|-
CASSLVGLAAYNEQFF
>TRBD2|TRBV5-4|once
CASSLLAGGNEQFF
>TRBD1|TRBV25-1|-
CASSANDWQGGVNQPQHF
>-|TRBV7-9|-
CASSFYRDNSQYF
>-|TRBV12-3/TRBV12-4|-
CASSQKREVITNQPQHF
>-|TRBV28|-
CASTRRSRTNEKLFF
>-|TRBV5-6|-
CASSLSGTPYEQYF
>TRBD1|TRBV20-1|-
CSASDSGTGPYSYGYTF
>TRBD1|TRBV6-1|few
CASSKRQGNTGELFF
>-|TRBV25-1|-
CASSESAVEQFF
>-|TRBV6-4|-
CASSTGENTEAFF
>-|TRBV12-3/TRBV12-4|-
CASSLEATQLHPMNTEAFF
>TRBD2|TRBV9|few
CASSVAITSGDYNEQFF
>-|TRBV4-1|-
CASSLGGSEKLFF
>TRBD1|TRBV6-8|-
CASSYPGQAPQHF